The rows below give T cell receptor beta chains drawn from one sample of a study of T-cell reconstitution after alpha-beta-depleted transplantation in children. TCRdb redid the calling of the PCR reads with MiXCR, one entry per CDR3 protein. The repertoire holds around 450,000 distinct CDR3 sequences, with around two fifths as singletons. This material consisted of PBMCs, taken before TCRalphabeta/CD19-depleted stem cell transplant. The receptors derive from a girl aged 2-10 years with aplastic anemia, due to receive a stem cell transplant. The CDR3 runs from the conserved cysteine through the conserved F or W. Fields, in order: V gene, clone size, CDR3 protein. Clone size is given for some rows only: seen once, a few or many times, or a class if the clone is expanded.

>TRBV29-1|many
CSVGGGKVVDEQYF
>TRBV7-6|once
CASSPDPGPTYNEQFF
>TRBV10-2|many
CASSENTHQPQHF
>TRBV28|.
CASSPAGTQETQYF
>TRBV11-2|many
CASSLARSSYNEQFF
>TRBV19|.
CASRSRGTGELFF
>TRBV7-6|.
CASSVAGTTNEQFF
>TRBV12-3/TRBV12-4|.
CASSLVGREHEKLFF
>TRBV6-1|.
CASSPGFTGELFF
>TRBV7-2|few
CASSLEGVGNYGYTF
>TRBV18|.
CASSPFPGLISGANVLTF
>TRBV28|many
CASSLPRTSLSVGYTF
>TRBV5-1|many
CASSLADTGELFF
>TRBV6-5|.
CASRLAGLSSYNEQFF
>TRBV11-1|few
CASSALLSGGVAGANVLTF
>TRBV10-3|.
CAISESTTLTEAFF
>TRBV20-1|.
CSAGQGAAYEQYF
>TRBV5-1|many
CASSLALGTDTGNTIYF
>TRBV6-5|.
CASSYRTGENEKLFF